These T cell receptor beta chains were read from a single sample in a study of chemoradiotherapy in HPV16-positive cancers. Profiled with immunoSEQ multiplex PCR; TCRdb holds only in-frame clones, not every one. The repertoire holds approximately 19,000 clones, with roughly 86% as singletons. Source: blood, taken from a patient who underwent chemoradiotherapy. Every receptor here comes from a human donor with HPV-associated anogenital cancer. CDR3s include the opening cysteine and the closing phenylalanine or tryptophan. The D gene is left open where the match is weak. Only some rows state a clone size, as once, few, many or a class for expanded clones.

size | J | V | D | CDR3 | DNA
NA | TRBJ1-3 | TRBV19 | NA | CASMRFLGLQTSGNTIYF | TGTGCCAGTATGAGATTTTTGGGACTCCAAACCTCTGGAAACACCATATATTTT
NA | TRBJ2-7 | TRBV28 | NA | CASCRRSYEQYF | TGTGCCAGCTGTCGCCGATCCTACGAGCAGTACTTC
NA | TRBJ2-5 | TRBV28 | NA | CASSAQETQYF | TGTGCCAGCAGCGCACAAGAGACCCAGTACTTC
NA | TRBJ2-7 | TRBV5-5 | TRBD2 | CASSLLAGAYEQYF | TGTGCCAGCAGCCTGCTAGCGGGGGCTTACGAGCAGTACTTC
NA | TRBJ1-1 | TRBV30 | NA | CAWSQGSEAFF | TGTGCCTGGAGTCAGGGGAGTGAAGCTTTCTTT
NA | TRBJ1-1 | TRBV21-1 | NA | CASSKEERVTEAFF | TGTGCCAGCAGCAAAGAAGAAAGGGTCACTGAAGCTTTCTTT
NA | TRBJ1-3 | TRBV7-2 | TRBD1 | CASGTGGIRSGNTIYF | TGTGCCAGTGGGACAGGGGGTATTCGTTCTGGAAACACCATATATTTT
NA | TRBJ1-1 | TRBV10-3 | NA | CAISESGRAPEAFF | TGTGCCATCAGTGAGTCCGGGAGGGCGCCTGAAGCTTTCTTT
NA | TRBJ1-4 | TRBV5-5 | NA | CASSSQGKRATNEKLFF | TGTGCCAGCAGTTCACAGGGAAAAAGAGCAACTAATGAAAAACTGTTTTTT
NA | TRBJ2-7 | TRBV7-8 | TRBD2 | CASSLASSGATSSSYEQYF | TGTGCCAGCAGCTTAGCGAGTAGCGGGGCTACCTCTAGCTCCTACGAGCAGTACTTC
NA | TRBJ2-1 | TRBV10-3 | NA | CAISESIAKDDEQFF | TGTGCCATCAGTGAGTCAATAGCGAAGGACGATGAGCAGTTCTTC
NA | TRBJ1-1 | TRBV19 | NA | CASSILDTEAFF | TGTGCCAGTAGTATCCTGGACACTGAAGCTTTCTTT
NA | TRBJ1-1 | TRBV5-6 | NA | CASSLNTEAFF | TGTGCCAGCAGCCTGAACACTGAAGCTTTCTTT
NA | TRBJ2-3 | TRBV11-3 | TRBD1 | CASSLGQGPDTQYF | TGTGCCAGCAGCTTAGGACAGGGCCCAGATACGCAGTATTTT
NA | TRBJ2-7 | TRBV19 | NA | CASSVGLSSYEQYF | TGTGCCAGTAGCGTTGGACTTTCCTCCTACGAGCAGTACTTC
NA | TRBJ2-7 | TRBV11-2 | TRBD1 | CASSLGLGTGPIFYEQYF | TGTGCCAGCAGCTTAGGCCTAGGGACAGGGCCCATCTTTTACGAGCAGTACTTC
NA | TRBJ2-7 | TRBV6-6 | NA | CASSVGPGYEQYF | TGTGCCAGCAGTGTAGGCCCAGGCTACGAGCAGTACTTC
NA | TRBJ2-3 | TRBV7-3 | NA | CASSDKADTQYF | TGTGCCAGCAGCGACAAAGCAGATACGCAGTATTTT
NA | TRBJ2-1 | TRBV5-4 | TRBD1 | CASSLGPGQGKFF | TGTGCCAGCAGCTTGGGCCCGGGACAGGGTAAGTTCTTC
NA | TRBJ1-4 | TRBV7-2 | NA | CASSLAPGGEKLFF | TGTGCCAGCAGCTTAGCCCCCGGGGGGGAAAAACTGTTTTTT
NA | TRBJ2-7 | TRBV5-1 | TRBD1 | CASSSRGGAAYEQYF | TGCGCCAGCAGCTCTAGAGGGGGCGCGGCCTACGAGCAGTACTTC
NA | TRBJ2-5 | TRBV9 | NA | CASSVGVGQETQYF | TGTGCCAGCAGCGTAGGTGTGGGGCAAGAGACCCAGTACTTC
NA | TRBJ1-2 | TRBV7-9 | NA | CASSLATAAYGYTF | TGTGCCAGCAGCTTAGCGACGGCCGCCTATGGCTACACCTTC
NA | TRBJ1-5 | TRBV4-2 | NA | CASRKGVGQPQHF | TGTGCCAGCAGGAAGGGCGTCGGCCAGCCCCAGCATTTT
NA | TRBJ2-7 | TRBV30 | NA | CAWLPSTWTYEQYF | TGTGCCTGGCTTCCCTCGACATGGACCTACGAGCAGTACTTC
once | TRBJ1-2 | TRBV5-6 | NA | CASSLASGSPNYGYTF | TGTGCCAGCAGCTTGGCGTCGGGATCCCCTAACTATGGCTACACCTTC
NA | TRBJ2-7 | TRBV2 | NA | CASSERAGETYEQYF | TGTGCCAGCAGTGAAAGAGCAGGGGAGACCTACGAGCAGTACTTC
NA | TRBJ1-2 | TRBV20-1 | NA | CSARTDGYTF | TGCAGTGCTAGAACAGACGGCTACACCTTC
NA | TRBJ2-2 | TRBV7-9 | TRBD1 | CASSLAGTGGNGELFF | TGTGCCAGCAGCTTGGCCGGGACAGGGGGCAACGGGGAGCTGTTTTTT
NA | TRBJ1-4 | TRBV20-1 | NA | CSAHGDGKLFF | TGCAGTGCTCACGGCGATGGAAAACTGTTTTTT
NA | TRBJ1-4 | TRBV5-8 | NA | CASSPHKTTNEKLFF | TGTGCCAGCAGCCCACACAAGACAACTAATGAAAAACTGTTTTTT